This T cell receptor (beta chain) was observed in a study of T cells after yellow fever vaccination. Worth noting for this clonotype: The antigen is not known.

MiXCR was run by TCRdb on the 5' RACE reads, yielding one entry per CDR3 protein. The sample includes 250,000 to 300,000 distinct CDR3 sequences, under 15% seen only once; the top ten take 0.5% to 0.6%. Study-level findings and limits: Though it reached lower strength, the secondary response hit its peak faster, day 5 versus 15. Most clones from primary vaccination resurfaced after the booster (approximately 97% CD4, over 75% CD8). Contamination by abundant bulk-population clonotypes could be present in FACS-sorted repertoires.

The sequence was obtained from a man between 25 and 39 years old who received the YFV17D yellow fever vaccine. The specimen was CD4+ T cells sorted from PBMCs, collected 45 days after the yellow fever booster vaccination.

The CDR3 DNA is TGCGCCAGCAGTACTAGTTTCGATGAGCAGTTCTTC. Translation gives CASSTSFDEQFF. The chain has TRBV5-1 and TRBJ2-1; tentatively, D is TRBD2 (5 bases). There are 12 residues in the CDR3. The V end lost 5 bases, the J end lost 8 bases, and 11 bases lay between the germline ends. Germline lookup yields CDR1 SGHRS and CDR2 YFSETQ.